Below are 26 T cell receptor beta chains sequenced from a single sample in a study of T cells after posttransplantation cyclophosphamide. Sequenced by immunoSEQ multiplex PCR; TCRdb stores in-frame clones only, minus some. The sample contains tens of thousands of clones, 97% of which appear only once. The naive gate required viable CD3+CD4+ or CD3+CD8+ cells with CCR7+CD45RA+CD45RO-CD95-CD27+CD28+ phenotype. Sequencing was carried out using naive CD4+ T cells sorted from PBMCs. The receptors here all came from a middle-aged man in good health, CMV-negative, and a related stem cell transplant donor.

This chain connects TRBV5-1 to TRBJ1-1; D might be TRBD1 (5 bases). The CDR3 length is 13 residues. Germline V gene lookup returns CDR1 SGHRS and CDR2 YFSETQ. Trimming left V 0 bases short and J 4 bases short, with 7 bases between. The DNA for the CDR3 is TGCGCCAGCAGCTTGGACAGGCCCACTGAAGCTTTCTTT. The encoded protein is CASSLDRPTEAFF.

The gene calls are TRBV7-9 and TRBJ2-2, with TRBD1 identical over 8 bases. The CDR3 has 14 amino acids. Germline V CDR1 and CDR2: SEHNR, FQNEAQ (reference sequence). With 4 bases clipped from V and 6 bases from J, the junction kept 4 bases outside the gene matches. The CDR3 DNA reads TGTGCCAGCAGCTCCAGGGGGCAGGCCGGGGAGCTGTTTTTT. Amino acids: CASSSRGQAGELFF.

This chain joins TRBV2 and TRBJ1-3; D call uncertain. CDR1 and CDR2 from the germline V gene are SNHLY and FYNNEI. The CDR3 is made up of 10 amino acids. CDR3 in DNA: TGTTCTACAGCTGGAAACACCATATATTTT. Its translation: CSTAGNTIYF.

J is TRBJ2-7 and V is TRBV4-2; 10 bases align to TRBD2. CDR3 length: 15 amino acids. From germline, CDR1 is LGHNA and CDR2 YNFKEQ. After removal of 1 base from V and 2 bases from J, the junction contained 2 bases not matched to a gene. The CDR3 loop reads CASSQVTSGTYEQYF. The CDR3 coding sequence is TGTGCCAGCAGCCAAGTTACTAGCGGGACCTACGAGCAGTACTTC.

J is TRBJ1-4 and V is TRBV29-1; 9 nucleotides match TRBD1. With 7 bases clipped from V and 6 bases from J, the junction kept 12 bases outside the gene matches. Germline loops: CDR1 SQVTM, CDR2 ANQGSEA. This CDR3 has 15 amino acids. CDR3 sequence reads: CSAHGTGRTDEKLFF. As DNA, the CDR3 is TGCAGCGCCCACGGGACAGGGAGGACGGATGAAAAACTGTTTTTT.

CDR3 bases: TGTGCCAGCAGCGCCGGACAGGGAGTGGGCACTGAAGCTTTCTTT. This sequence encodes CASSAGQGVGTEAFF. The chain links TRBV9 to TRBJ1-1; TRBD1 aligns across 8 bases. Trimming took 3 bases from V and 4 from J; bases not matched to a gene: 8. Germline loops: CDR1 SGDLS, CDR2 YYNGEE. The CDR3 loop spans 15 amino acids. The whole variable domain, filled in from reference TRBV9 and TRBJ1-1, reads DSGVTQTPKHLITATGQRVTLRCSPRSGDLSVYWYQQSLDQGLQFLIQYYNGEERAKGNILERFSAQQFPDLHSELNLSSLELGDSALYFCASSAGQGVGTEAFFGQGTRLTVV.

This clone was recorded only once. The chain employs TRBV19 and TRBJ2-5, with 7 positions matching TRBD2. With V trimmed by 8 bases and J by 1 base, 7 bases remained unmatched. Germline CDR1 reads LNHDA; CDR2 reads SQIVND (reference sequence). The CDR3 length is 14 residues. CDR3 nucleotide sequence: TGTGCCAGTGGGAGGGGCGGGTCCCAAGAGACCCAGTACTTC. Its protein is CASGRGGSQETQYF.

The rearrangement links TRBV6-5 to TRBJ1-1; no clear D. Trimming took off 4 bases at V and 2 bases at J, with 8 bases between the two ends. Looked up from germline, CDR1 is MNHEY and CDR2 is SVGAGI. This CDR3 region has 13 residues. The CDR3 DNA is TGTGCCAGCAGTTCCCGGGATAACACTGAAGCTTTCTTT. The encoded protein is CASSSRDNTEAFF.

The CDR3, as DNA: TGTGCCAGCAGTGAAGGACAGCGTATATCCTACGAGCAGTACTTC. This encodes CASSEGQRISYEQYF. The J gene is TRBJ2-7, the V gene TRBV6-1; a possible D gene is TRBD1 (5 bases). The CDR3 sequence is 15 residues long. V lost 1 base and J 1 base, leaving 11 bases between the germline ends. From germline, CDR1 is MNHNS and CDR2 SASEGT.

The chain couples TRBV5-1 to TRBJ2-1, with 11 bases identical to TRBD2. Germline CDR1 SGHRS, CDR2 YFSETQ. This CDR3 is built from 18 residues. The J segment lost 3 bases and the V segment lost 4 bases, leaving 12 bases of the junction unmatched. The CDR3, as DNA: TGCGCCAGCAGCCGCATTTTTAGACTAGCGGGAAACTACAATGAGCAGTTCTTC. Residues: CASSRIFRLAGNYNEQFF.

The chain has TRBV5-6 and TRBJ1-1; 8 bases are shared with TRBD1. The V gene's germline CDR1 is SGHDT and CDR2 YYEEEE. After removal of 3 bases from V and 1 base from J, the junction contained 5 bases not matched to a gene. This CDR3 is 15 amino acids long. The CDR3 DNA is TGTGCCAGCAGCTCCGCTACAGGGGGGAACACTGAAGCTTTCTTT. It codes for CASSSATGGNTEAFF.

Points on this clone: The junction does not match germline at one end; this may be a read error. The V gene is TRBV19, the J gene TRBJ1-2, with D uncertain. CDR1 is LNHDA, CDR2 SQIVND, per germline (reference sequence). The CDR3 runs to 14 residues. Here the CDR3 DNA reads TGTGCCAGTTCGCGGGATCCTACTAACTATGGCCACACCTTC. It codes for CASSRDPTNYGHTF.

The genes are TRBV7-2 and TRBJ1-5; unclear D gene. V dropped 5 bases and J dropped 5 bases, with 10 bases sitting between them. The CDR3 is 13 residues long. Germline V gene data show CDR1 as SGHTA and CDR2 as FQGNSA. The CDR3 sequence: CASSPGNHQPQHF. The CDR3 coding sequence is TGTGCCAGCAGCCCCGGGAATCATCAGCCCCAGCATTTT.

The V call is TRBV18, the J call TRBJ2-7; D is perhaps TRBD2 (6 bases). Trimming removed 4 bases from V and 1 base from J, with 11 bases in between. CDR3 size: 14 residues. Germline CDR1 and CDR2: KGHSH and LQKENI. The CDR3 bases are TGTGCCAGCTCACAGGGAGGCGCATCCTACGAGCAGTACTTC. Translation: CASSQGGASYEQYF.

This chain joins TRBV18 and TRBJ2-7; no clear D. The V end was cut by 2 bases, the J end by 0 bases, with 11 bases between. The germline gives CDR1 KGHSH, CDR2 LQKENI. The CDR3 covers 15 residues. CDR3 residues: CASSPMEQSSYEQYF. The CDR3 nucleotides read TGTGCCAGCTCACCAATGGAGCAGAGCTCCTACGAGCAGTACTTC.

This chain joins TRBV5-6 and TRBJ2-6; no reliable D call. The CDR3 totals 16 residues. Germline CDR1 and CDR2: SGHDT and YYEEEE. The V end was cut by 0 bases, the J end by 0 bases, with 7 bases between. CDR3 in amino acids: CASSLVLNSGANVLTF. The CDR3 nucleotides are TGTGCCAGCAGCTTGGTCCTAAACTCTGGGGCCAACGTCCTGACTTTC.

The chain links TRBV19 to TRBJ2-5, with D possibly matching TRBD1 (6 bases). The CDR3 consists of 15 residues. Deletions cut 3 bases from V and 3 bases from J, with 14 bases between. Germline V gives CDR1 LNHDA, CDR2 SQIVND (reference sequence). CDR3 nucleotides: TGTGCCAGTAGTATCGGACAGCCCTGGGAAGAGACCCAGTACTTC. Amino acids: CASSIGQPWEETQYF.

The chain recombines TRBV29-1 with TRBJ2-3; D remains ambiguous. V lost 4 bases to trimming and J lost 0 bases, with 14 bases between them. The germline V gene has CDR1 SQVTM and CDR2 ANQGSEA. The CDR3 extends over 15 amino acids. The CDR3 DNA sequence: TGCAGCGTTGGTTATTCCCGAGGAAGCACAGATACGCAGTATTTT. Translating gives CSVGYSRGSTDTQYF.

V is TRBV4-2 and J is TRBJ2-7; tentative D call: TRBD1 (5 bases). This CDR3 comprises 13 residues. CDR1 and CDR2 (germline): LGHNA, YNFKEQ. V was shortened by 1 base and J by 12 bases, with 16 bases between the two germline ends. CDR3 sequence: CASSQGWQGDRYF. DNA of the CDR3: TGTGCCAGCAGCCAAGGATGGCAGGGTGATCGGTACTTC.

This chain uses TRBV5-1 with TRBJ2-1; 7 positions agree with TRBD1. V was clipped by 0 bases and J by 5 bases; unmatched bases: 11. Germline V gives CDR1 SGHRS, CDR2 YFSETQ. The CDR3 has 17 residues. The CDR3 sequence is CASSLGRSGQANNEQFF. As DNA, the CDR3 is TGCGCCAGCAGCTTGGGGAGGAGTGGACAGGCAAACAATGAGCAGTTCTTC.

The V call is TRBV5-1, the J call TRBJ1-1; maybe TRBD1 (6 bases). CDR3 size: 13 residues. V lost 5 bases to trimming and J lost 1 base, with 9 bases between them. Germline loops: CDR1 SGHRS, CDR2 YFSETQ. This CDR3 reads CASRGQPNTEAFF. In DNA, the CDR3 is TGCGCCAGCAGAGGACAGCCGAACACTGAAGCTTTCTTT.

The chain recombines TRBV27 with TRBJ1-5; D ambiguous. The CDR3 covers 12 residues. V was shortened by 5 bases and J by 3 bases, with 5 bases between the two germline ends. CDR1 MNHEY and CDR2 SMNVEV come from the germline V gene (reference sequence). The CDR3 spells CASSPLNQPQHF. The CDR3 nucleotides read TGTGCCAGCAGTCCTCTCAATCAGCCCCAGCATTTT.

The chain couples TRBV7-9 to TRBJ1-1; TRBD1 might be the D (5 bases). V was cut by 5 bases and J by 1 base, with 14 bases left in between. Germline CDR1 and CDR2: SEHNR and FQNEAQ (reference sequence). This CDR3 has 15 residues. The CDR3 DNA is TGTGCCAGCAGCGGGCAGGGTTGGGGGAACACTGAAGCTTTCTTT. Amino acid sequence: CASSGQGWGNTEAFF.

The CDR3 region has the DNA TGCGCCAGCAGCTTGGGACAGGGGGTTGATACGCAGTATTTT. This codes for CASSLGQGVDTQYF. The chain links TRBV5-1 to TRBJ2-3, with 9 bases lining up with TRBD1. Germline values: CDR1 SGHRS, CDR2 YFSETQ. The CDR3 runs to 14 residues. Germline trimming cut 0 bases from V and 6 bases from J; bases unmatched to any gene: 2.

V is TRBV19 and J is TRBJ2-1, with TRBD2 matching 11 bases. This CDR3 comprises 18 residues. Germline loops: CDR1 LNHDA, CDR2 SQIVND (reference sequence). V lost 3 bases and J lost 7; bases outside the gene matches: 14. The DNA of the CDR3 is TGTGCCAGTAGTATTCGAATAGCGGGAGGGCCGATGGGGAATGAGCAGTTCTTC. It specifies CASSIRIAGGPMGNEQFF.

The chain carries TRBV1 and TRBJ2-7; the table's D call of TRBD2 was not tested on the DNA. TRBV1 is a pseudogene. This CDR3 spans 17 amino acids. CDR3 bases: TGCACCAGCAGCCAAAAAGCAGGACTAGCGGGAGGTCACGAGCAGTACTTC. Protein product: CTSSQKAGLAGGHEQYF.